This entry is about one T cell receptor beta chain. This record comes from a study of T cell responses to AZD1222 COVID-19 vaccine. Sequencing was performed with immunoSEQ multiplex PCR; in TCRdb, only in-frame clones are kept and a portion is missing. The sample has more than 95,000 clones; about 90% are singletons. Between the trimmed V and J ends, which lost 6 bases and 0 bases, there was a span of 6 bases. In germline, CDR1 is MNHEY, CDR2 SVGAGI. The CDR3 length is 13 residues. The V gene is TRBV6-5, the J gene TRBJ1-3; no definite D call. This TCR derives from an adult in good health. Sequencing was performed on peripheral blood, taken on day 0 of AZD1222 vaccination. The CDR3 loop is CASSQTSGNTIYF. Here the CDR3 DNA reads TGTGCCAGCAGCCAGACCTCTGGAAACACCATATATTTT.